Following are 8 T cell receptor beta chains from one sample sequenced in a study of OX40 agonist ivuxolimab in advanced cancers. Sequencing used immunoSEQ multiplex PCR; TCRdb keeps in-frame clones, though not all of them. The sample lists about 81,000 clones, around 84% occurring once. The starting material was CD4+ or CD8+ T cells sorted from blood, obtained in a trial of the OX40 agonist ivuxolimab. Receptors were obtained from an adult with an advanced solid tumor such as melanoma, head and neck, liver or kidney cancer.

The chain combines TRBV14 with TRBJ2-2, with 9 positions matching TRBD1. The trim removed 4 bases at V and 4 bases at J, leaving 13 bases unmatched. CDR1 is SGHDN, CDR2 FVKESK, per germline. There are 18 residues in the CDR3. The CDR3, as DNA: TGTGCCAGCAGCCGCGCGCGGGTTGGGACAGGGCGCACCGGGGAGCTGTTTTTT. As protein: CASSRARVGTGRTGELFF.

This sequence joins TRBV9 and TRBJ1-1; D uncertain. V was trimmed by 0 bases and J by 1 base, leaving 7 bases between them. Germline V gene data show CDR1 as SGDLS and CDR2 as YYNGEE. The CDR3 length is 14 residues. This chain's CDR3 is CASSVATKNTEAFF. The CDR3 DNA sequence: TGTGCCAGCAGCGTAGCGACAAAGAACACTGAAGCTTTCTTT.

The chain uses TRBV7-9 and TRBJ2-3; 7 bases agree with TRBD2. The V gene end was trimmed by 4 bases and the J gene end by 3 bases; junction bases not matched to a gene: 16. Germline V gene data show CDR1 as SEHNR and CDR2 as FQNEAQ (reference sequence). The CDR3 has 18 residues. The CDR3 DNA follows: TGTGCCAGCAGCTCTGGTTTCGGCGCAGCGGGGCGGACAGATACGCAGTATTTT. Its protein is CASSSGFGAAGRTDTQYF. Together with reference TRBV7-9 and TRBJ2-3, the CDR3 gives the full variable domain: DTGVSQNPRHKITKRGQNVTFRCDPISEHNRLYWYRQTLGQGPEFLTYFQNEAQLEKSRLLSDRFSAERPKGSFSTLEIQRTEQGDSAMYLCASSSGFGAAGRTDTQYFGPGTRLTVL.

The V gene is TRBV9, the J gene TRBJ2-1; 10 bases map to TRBD1. The CDR3 has 16 residues. The trim removed 5 bases at V and 9 bases at J, leaving 14 bases unmatched. Germline lookup yields CDR1 SGDLS and CDR2 YYNGEE. CDR3 nucleotides: TGTGCCAGCAGTACCGGGACAGGGGTTTATCCCGGTGAGCAGTTCTTC. Encoded protein: CASSTGTGVYPGEQFF.

This clone showed up just a few times. The V and J genes are TRBV11-3 and TRBJ1-6; D gene unclear. CDR3 length: 13 amino acids. The V end was cut by 3 bases, the J end by 0 bases, with 0 bases between. Germline-derived CDR1 and CDR2 are SGHNT and YENEEA. CDR3 amino acids: CASSFSYNSPLHF. The DNA of the CDR3 is TGTGCCAGCAGCTTCTCCTATAATTCACCCCTCCACTTT.

The chain uses TRBV11-2 and TRBJ2-1; 11 bases match TRBD2. The germline CDR1 and CDR2 sequences are SGHAT and FQNNGV. Trimming cost V 1 base and J 5 bases; bases outside gene matches: 1. The CDR3 spans 15 residues. CDR3 nucleotides: TGTGCCAGCAGCTTAGTAGCGGGAGGGCACAATGAGCAGTTCTTC. This translates into CASSLVAGGHNEQFF.

This clone was picked up one time. V is TRBV27 and J is TRBJ1-1, with TRBD1 identical over 7 bases. The CDR3 is 12 residues long. Losses at the gene ends were 8 bases for V and 3 bases for J; bases not matched to a gene: 3. The germline CDR1 and CDR2 sequences are MNHEY and SMNVEV (reference sequence). The CDR3 protein is CASRQGHTEAFF. The CDR3, as DNA: TGTGCCAGCCGACAGGGCCACACTGAAGCTTTCTTT.

This sequence joins TRBV15 and TRBJ1-2, with 7 nucleotides matching TRBD1. With 1 base clipped from V and 4 bases from J, the junction kept 15 bases outside the gene matches. Per germline, CDR1 LNHNV and CDR2 YYDKDF (reference sequence). The CDR3 is 18 amino acids. The CDR3 protein is CATSRGRSGTVLLYGYTF. In nucleotides, the CDR3 is TGTGCCACCAGCAGAGGTCGATCCGGGACAGTCCTCCTCTATGGCTACACCTTC.